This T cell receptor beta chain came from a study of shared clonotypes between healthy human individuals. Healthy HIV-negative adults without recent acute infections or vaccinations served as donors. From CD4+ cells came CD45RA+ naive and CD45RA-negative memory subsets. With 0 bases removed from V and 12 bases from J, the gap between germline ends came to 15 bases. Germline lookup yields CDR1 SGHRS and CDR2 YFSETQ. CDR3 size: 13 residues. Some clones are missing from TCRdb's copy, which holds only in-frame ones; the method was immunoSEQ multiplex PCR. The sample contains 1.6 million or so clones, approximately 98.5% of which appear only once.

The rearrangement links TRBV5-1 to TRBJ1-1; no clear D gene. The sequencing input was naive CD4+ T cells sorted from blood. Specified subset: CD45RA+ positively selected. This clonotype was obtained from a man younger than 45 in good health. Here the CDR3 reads CASSLAGLGRTFF. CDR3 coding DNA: TGCGCCAGCAGCTTGGCCGGGTTGGGTAGAACTTTCTTT.